The 18 T cell receptor beta chains below come from one sample, sequenced in a study of blood T cells in healthy people across ages. Together with a sample-barcoded 5' primer, a J-beta primer mix was included in a second PCR lasting about 7 to 11 cycles. One entry per CDR3 protein, called by TCRdb with MiXCR from the 5' RACE reads. The data show 500,000 to 700,000 distinct CDR3 sequences, roughly 30% seen once. The sample consisted of blood. The receptors shown here come from a woman of 80 years or more in good health.

At least ten counts were recorded for this clonotype. This clone may be a read error of a much larger clone one base away. The rearrangement joins TRBV28 to TRBJ2-5, with 9 nucleotides matching TRBD1. CDR3 length equals 13 residues. Per the germline V gene, CDR1 is MDHEN and CDR2 is SYDVKM. The V gene end was trimmed by 6 bases and the J gene end by 11 bases; junction bases not matched to a gene: 10. CDR3 coding DNA: TGTGCCAGCAGCCACAGGGGGCGCAATGAGCAGTACTTC. It codes for CASSHRGRNEQYF.

Notes on this clonotype: One end of the junction fails to match germline, which may point to a read error. The rearrangement uses TRBV5-4 and TRBJ2-4; 9 nucleotides agree with TRBD1. With the DNA end fitting TRBJ2-7 better, the J assignment may be wrong. The CDR3 contains 15 residues. CDR1 is SGHNT, CDR2 YYREEE, per germline (reference sequence). The DNA for the CDR3 is TGTGCCGGCAGCTTGCGGGGACAGGGCTTAGACGAGCAGTACTTC. This gives the protein CAGSLRGQGLDEQYF.

This clonotype came up many times. The CDR3 loop reads CASRLSGGASADTQYF. Written as DNA, the CDR3 is TGTGCCAGCAGGTTAAGCGGGGGGGCTTCGGCAGATACGCAGTATTTT. The J gene is TRBJ2-3, the V gene TRBV4-2; 10 bases match TRBD2. This CDR3 spans 16 amino acids. V dropped 6 bases and J dropped 4; count of bases not matched to a gene: 10. Germline values: CDR1 LGHNA, CDR2 YNFKEQ.

The genes are TRBV20-1 and TRBJ1-1, with a possible D match to TRBD1 (6 bases). The CDR3 has 14 amino acids. Deletions cut 3 bases from V and 7 bases from J, with 18 bases between. The germline V gene encodes CDR1 DFQATT and CDR2 SNEGSKA (reference sequence). This CDR3 is CSARKSGDMGEAFF. As DNA, the CDR3 is TGCAGTGCTAGGAAGTCAGGGGATATGGGTGAAGCTTTCTTT.

Notes on this clonotype: A junction end diverges from the germline sequence, so it may reflect a read error. This chain uses TRBV28 with TRBJ1-2; possible D gene TRBD1, 6 bases. In germline, CDR1 is MDHEN, CDR2 SYDVKM. CDR3 size: 13 residues. The CDR3: CASSSRRGWGCTF. CDR3 in DNA: TGTGCCAGCAGTAGCCGCAGGGGCTGGGGCTGCACCTTC.

In the case of this clonotype: This may stem from a read error, because a much larger clone lies one nucleotide away. This chain connects TRBV29-1 to TRBJ1-2, with D possibly being TRBD1 (5 bases). Germline V gene sequence: CDR1 SQVTM, CDR2 ANQGSEA. The CDR3 is 13 amino acids. Trimming shortened V by 5 bases and J by 4 bases, and 14 bases separated the two germline ends. The CDR3 region is CSVRLDNPYGYTF. CDR3 nucleotide sequence: TGCAGCGTTAGGCTGGACAACCCCTATGGCTACACCTTC.

This clonotype appeared many times. The chain links TRBV6-5 to TRBJ2-1, with 7 nucleotides matching TRBD2. Germline V CDR1 and CDR2: MNHEY, SVGAGI. With 8 bases clipped from V and 9 bases from J, the junction kept 4 bases outside the gene matches. This CDR3 is 11 amino acids long. The CDR3 protein is CASWEGSEQFF. The DNA of the CDR3 is TGTGCCAGCTGGGAGGGTTCTGAGCAGTTCTTC.

The chain carries TRBV7-3 and TRBJ1-1; tentatively, D is TRBD1 (6 bases). V was clipped by 3 bases and J by 4 bases, with 12 bases between them. The CDR3 is 14 amino acids. Germline loops: CDR1 SGHTA, CDR2 FQGTGA. In nucleotides, the CDR3 is TGTGCCAGCAGCTTTGGGGGGCTGAGCACTGAAGCTTTCTTT. It codes for CASSFGGLSTEAFF.

This clonotype was counted once. This chain uses TRBV5-5 with TRBJ2-5; 14 bases are a match to TRBD2. From germline, CDR1 is SGHKS and CDR2 YYEKEE (reference sequence). The CDR3 runs 17 residues. Trimming took 4 bases from V and 5 from J; bases not matched to a gene: 10. CDR3 in DNA: TGTGCCAGCAGCAGAGGACTAGCGGGGGGAATGGGGGAGACCCAGTACTTC. Translated: CASSRGLAGGMGETQYF.

The table lists this clonotype with many counts. This rearrangement joins TRBV7-9 to TRBJ2-1; 11 nucleotides align to TRBD1. The V gene end was trimmed by 5 bases and the J gene end by 9 bases; junction bases not matched to a gene: 6. The CDR3 runs 14 residues. From germline, CDR1 is SEHNR and CDR2 FQNEAQ (reference sequence). This CDR3 reads CASSPGQGAGEQFF. The DNA for the CDR3 is TGTGCCAGCAGCCCTGGACAGGGGGCGGGTGAGCAGTTCTTC.

The gene calls are TRBV3-1 and TRBJ1-2, with D maybe TRBD1 (6 bases). CDR1 is LGHDT, CDR2 YNNKEL, per germline (reference sequence). V lost 7 bases to trimming and J lost 4 bases, with 16 bases between them. The CDR3 has 14 residues. As DNA, the CDR3 is TGTGCCAGCAAGGAACAGGGTGGGCGCTATGGCTACACCTTC. It is translated as CASKEQGGRYGYTF.

The genes are TRBV7-2 and TRBJ1-2; 7 nucleotides align to TRBD1. The CDR3 contains 14 residues. CDR1 and CDR2 (germline): SGHTA, FQGNSA. Germline trimming cut 5 bases from V and 7 bases from J; bases unmatched to any gene: 10. CDR3 loop: CASSAITGEVGYTF. CDR3 coding DNA: TGTGCCAGCAGCGCCATAACAGGGGAGGTTGGCTACACCTTC.

This clonotype was detected many times. This sequence joins TRBV29-1 and TRBJ2-5; the match to TRBD2 covers 9 bases. Germline V gene sequence: CDR1 SQVTM, CDR2 ANQGSEA. This CDR3 comprises 15 residues. V was pared by 1 base and J by 2 bases, with 5 bases of the junction left unmatched. The CDR3 is CSVEGVAGVQETQYF. The CDR3 region has the DNA TGCAGCGTTGAAGGGGTAGCGGGGGTGCAAGAGACCCAGTACTTC.

This clonotype was counted a few times. The gene calls are TRBV20-1 and TRBJ2-4, with D uncertain. This CDR3 contains 12 residues. Trimming removed 6 bases at V and 8 bases at J, with 14 bases between. Germline V gene sequence: CDR1 DFQATT, CDR2 SNEGSKA (reference sequence). This chain's CDR3 is CSARTGNDIQYF. CDR3 nucleotides: TGCAGTGCAAGGACCGGAAATGACATTCAGTACTTC.

The chain joins TRBV6-2 or TRBV6-3 to TRBJ1-1; D uncertain. Germline lookup yields CDR1 MNHEY and CDR2 SVGEGT. This CDR3 comprises 14 residues. Between the trimmed V and J ends, which lost 8 bases and 5 bases, there was a span of 18 bases. The DNA for the CDR3 is TGTGCCAGCCGTGGGAGTGGACGTTCAACTGAAGCTTTCTTT. It is translated as CASRGSGRSTEAFF.

The chain recombines TRBV12-3 or TRBV12-4 with TRBJ2-3, with 9 bases fitting TRBD1. Trimming removed 5 bases from V and 7 bases from J; junction bases left unmatched: 10. The CDR3 is made up of 15 amino acids. The CDR3 loop reads CASSLSRDRANTQYF. The CDR3, as DNA: TGTGCCAGCAGTCTGTCCCGGGACAGGGCAAATACGCAGTATTTT.

V usage is TRBV20-1 and J usage is TRBJ1-1, with D hard to call. CDR3 size: 16 residues. The germline V and J ends were trimmed by 2 bases and 1 base, with 17 bases remaining between them. Per the germline V gene, CDR1 is DFQATT and CDR2 is SNEGSKA (reference sequence). The CDR3 spells CSARPIDRGANTEAFF. The CDR3 coding sequence is TGCAGTGCTAGACCGATAGACCGAGGCGCGAACACTGAAGCTTTCTTT.

The gene calls are TRBV20-1 and TRBJ2-1; D ambiguous. The tail of the sequence fits TRBJ2-7 better, so the J call may be wrong. The CDR3 spans 12 residues. CDR1 is DFQATT, CDR2 SNEGSKA, per germline (reference sequence). For the CDR3, the DNA is TGCAGTGCCGAGGACGGAGCCTACGAGCAGTACTTC. This translates into CSAEDGAYEQYF.